What follows describes a single TCR beta chain. Germline values: CDR1 SGHTS, CDR2 YDEGEE. V was clipped by 4 bases and J by 5 bases, with 10 bases between them. This CDR3 is 12 amino acids long. These data belong to a study of blood T cell repertoires in COVID-19. Study overall: Spain, Italy and the United States supplied samples that represented acute and convalescent COVID-19.

Profiled with immunoSEQ multiplex PCR; TCRdb holds only in-frame clones, not every one. The data contain approximately 70,000 clones, 81% of them singletons. The chain uses TRBV5-8 and TRBJ2-7, with D possibly matching TRBD1 (6 bases). Material: peripheral blood. This clonotype was sampled from a woman in her seventies with acute or convalescent COVID-19. DNA of the CDR3: TGTGCCAGCAGCCAAAACAGGGACGAGCAGTACTTC. Its translation: CASSQNRDEQYF.